A single sample gave rise to the 11 T cell receptor beta chains below, sequenced in a study of immune heterogeneity within non-small cell lung tumors. Using 32 V and 13 J primers, multiplex PCR amplified TCR beta CDR3. MiXCR, applied by TCRdb to the multiplex PCR reads, yields one record per CDR3 protein. The table records over 12,000 distinct CDR3 sequences, under 30% of them present only once. Bulk tumor gDNA, 550 to 600 ng per sample, served as the TCR template. Several biopsies per primary tumor were taken during surgery, spaced as far apart as possible. The study cohort was described as untreated, and its members had newly diagnosed non-small cell lung cancer. They went on to have curative surgery. Sequenced material: lung tumor tissue. These receptors were obtained from a middle-aged man with non-small cell lung cancer.

A few counts support this clonotype. The genes are TRBV30 and TRBJ2-5; TRBD2 aligns across 8 bases. The germline gives CDR1 GTSNPN, CDR2 SVGIG (reference sequence). This CDR3 spans 13 amino acids. The junction had 4 bases not matched to a gene; V was cut back by 0 bases and J by 7 bases. The CDR3 nucleotides are TGTGCCTGGAGTGTAGGCCGGGGGGGGACCCAGTACTTC. This gives the protein CAWSVGRGGTQYF.

This clonotype came up many times. The chain couples TRBV9 to TRBJ2-1, with TRBD2 identical over 8 bases. Germline values: CDR1 SGDLS, CDR2 YYNGEE. V lost 3 bases to trimming and J lost 6 bases; unmatched junction nucleotides: 5. The CDR3 spans 14 residues. The CDR3 sequence is CASSDSGTLNEQFF. The CDR3, as DNA: TGTGCCAGCAGCGATAGCGGGACACTCAATGAGCAGTTCTTC.

Sample share makes this clonotype medium-sized (0.01 to 0.1%). V gene TRBV11-2 combines with J gene TRBJ1-3; no reliable D call. The CDR3 is 12 residues long. Trimming removed 8 bases from V and 5 bases from J, with 10 bases in between. Looked up from germline, CDR1 is SGHAT and CDR2 is FQNNGV. The CDR3 protein is CASQRTRNTIYF. The CDR3 coding sequence is TGTGCCAGCCAGAGGACGAGAAACACCATATATTTT.

This clonotype showed up just a few times. Just one base apart from a much larger clone, this may be a read error. The V and J genes are TRBV9 and TRBJ1-5; D not resolved. There are 13 residues in the CDR3. Germline lookup yields CDR1 SGDLS and CDR2 YYNGEE. The CDR3 spells CASSVGVNQPHHF. The CDR3 bases are TGTGCCAGCAGCGTAGGGGTCAATCAGCCCCATCATTTT.

There are many counts of this clonotype. The V call is TRBV3-1, the J call TRBJ2-7; 9 nucleotides line up with TRBD1. J lost 6 bases, V lost 0 bases, and 6 bases had no gene match. Germline CDR1 LGHDT, CDR2 YNNKEL (reference sequence). The CDR3 totals 15 residues. This CDR3 reads CASSQDLTGGAEQYF. CDR3 DNA: TGTGCCAGCAGCCAAGATCTGACAGGGGGGGCCGAGCAGTACTTC.

This clonotype was counted at least ten times. This rearrangement joins TRBV6-1 to TRBJ2-3; 10 bases line up with TRBD2. Germline V gene lookup returns CDR1 MNHNS and CDR2 SASEGT. Unmatched junction bases numbered 6, after V lost 6 bases and J lost 3 bases. This CDR3 contains 15 residues. The CDR3 DNA follows: TGTGCCAGCAGGCTAGCGGGAGTGGGTACAGATACGCAGTATTTT. It yields the protein CASRLAGVGTDTQYF.

A remark on this clonotype: A much larger clone differs by one base, so this may be a read error. This chain links TRBV5-1 with TRBJ2-3; D assignment may be TRBD1 or TRBD2 (7 bases each). The CDR3 is 14 residues long. The V gene's germline CDR1 is SGHRS and CDR2 YFSETQ. The CDR3: CARSRGGFEYTQYF. DNA for the CDR3: TGCGCCCGCAGCAGGGGGGGGTTCGAATATACGCAGTATTTT.

As concerns this clonotype: A much larger clonotype is one base distant, so this may be a read error. V and J are TRBV6-9 and TRBJ1-4; no reliable D call. This CDR3 has 11 residues. The germline V gene has CDR1 MNHGY and CDR2 SVAAGI. CDR3 sequence reads: CASRFHEKLSF. The CDR3 DNA follows: TGTGCCAGCAGATTCCACGAAAAACTGTCTTTT.

V usage is TRBV7-2 and J usage is TRBJ2-2; D not certain. CDR3 length equals 13 residues. CDR1 is SGHTA, CDR2 FQGNSA, per germline. Deletions cut 3 bases from V and 4 bases from J, with 6 bases between. The CDR3 sequence is CASSLLVTGELFF. CDR3 DNA sequence: TGTGCCAGCAGCTTGTTGGTCACCGGGGAGCTGTTTTTT. Full variable domain (remainder filled in from reference TRBV7-2 and TRBJ2-2): GAGVSQSPSNKVTEKGKDVELRCDPISGHTALYWYRQSLGQGLEFLIYFQGNSAPDKSGLPSDRFSAERTGGSVSTLTIQRTQQEDSAVYLCASSLLVTGELFFGEGSRLTVL.

Concerning this clonotype: A read error may be the cause here, since a much bigger clone is one base away. CDR3 protein: CASSEWLQGVLDTVAFF. DNA for the CDR3: TGTGCCAGCAGTGAGTGGTTACAGGGGGTTTTGGACACTGTAGCTTTCTTT. The rearrangement joins TRBV6-1 to TRBJ1-1; 8 bases map to TRBD1. The CDR3 runs to 17 residues. Germline V gene lookup returns CDR1 MNHNS and CDR2 SASEGT.

By share, this clonotype counts as medium-sized. The CDR3 protein is CASSSRGQRRYGYTF. CDR3 nucleotides: TGTGCCAGCAGTTCACGGGGACAAAGACGATATGGCTACACCTTC. This rearrangement joins TRBV28 to TRBJ1-2; D may be TRBD1 (6 bases). Germline V gene sequence: CDR1 MDHEN, CDR2 SYDVKM. This CDR3 region has 15 residues. V was clipped by 4 bases and J by 5 bases, with 17 bases between them.